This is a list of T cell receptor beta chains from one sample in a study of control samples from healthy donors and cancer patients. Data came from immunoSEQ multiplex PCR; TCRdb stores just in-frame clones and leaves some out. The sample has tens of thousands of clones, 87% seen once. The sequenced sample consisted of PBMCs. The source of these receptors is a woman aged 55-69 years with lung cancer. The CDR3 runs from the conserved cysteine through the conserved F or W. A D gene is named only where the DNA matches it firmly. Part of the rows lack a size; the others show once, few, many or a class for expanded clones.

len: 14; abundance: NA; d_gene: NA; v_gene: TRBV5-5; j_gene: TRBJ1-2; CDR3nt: TGTGCCAGCAGCTTGGATGTCGGTAACTATGGCTACACCTTC; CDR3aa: CASSLDVGNYGYTF
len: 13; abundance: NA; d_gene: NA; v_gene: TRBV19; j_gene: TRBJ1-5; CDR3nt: TGTGCCAGTAGTAAGTATAGCAATCAGCCCCAGCATTTT; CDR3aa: CASSKYSNQPQHF
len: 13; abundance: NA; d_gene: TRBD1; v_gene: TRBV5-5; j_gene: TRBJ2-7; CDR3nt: TGTGCCAGCAGCACTACAGGGGCCTACGAGCAGTACTTC; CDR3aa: CASSTTGAYEQYF
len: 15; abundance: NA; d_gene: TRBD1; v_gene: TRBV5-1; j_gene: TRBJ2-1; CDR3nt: TGCGCCAGCAGCTTTGGGACAGGGGCAGACAATGAGCAGTTCTTC; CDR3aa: CASSFGTGADNEQFF
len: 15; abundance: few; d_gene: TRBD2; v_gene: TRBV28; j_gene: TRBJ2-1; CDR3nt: TGTGCCAGCAGTTTTCGGACTAGCGTCTACAATGAGCAGTTCTTC; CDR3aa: CASSFRTSVYNEQFF
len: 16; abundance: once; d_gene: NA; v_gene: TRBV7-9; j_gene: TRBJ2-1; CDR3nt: TGTGCCAGCAGCTTAATATCTCGATTCATGCCCAATGAGCAGTTCTTC; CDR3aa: CASSLISRFMPNEQFF
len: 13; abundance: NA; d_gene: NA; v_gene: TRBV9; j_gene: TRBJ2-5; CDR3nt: TGTGCCAGCAGCTTCGGGCAACAAGAGACCCAGTACTTC; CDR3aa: CASSFGQQETQYF
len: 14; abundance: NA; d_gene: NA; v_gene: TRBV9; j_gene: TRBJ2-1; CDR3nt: TGTGCCAGCAGCCACGGGACTGGTAACAATGAGCAGTTCTTC; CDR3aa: CASSHGTGNNEQFF
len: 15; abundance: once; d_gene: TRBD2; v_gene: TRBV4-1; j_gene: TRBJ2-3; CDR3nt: TGCGCCAGCAGCCGTCCGGGACTAGACACAGATACGCAGTATTTT; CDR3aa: CASSRPGLDTDTQYF
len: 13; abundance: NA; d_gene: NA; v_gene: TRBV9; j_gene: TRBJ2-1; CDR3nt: TGTGCCAGCAGCCCCCAAGGAGGCAATGAGCAGTTCTTC; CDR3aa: CASSPQGGNEQFF
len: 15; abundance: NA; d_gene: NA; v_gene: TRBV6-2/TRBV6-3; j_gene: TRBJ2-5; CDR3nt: TGTGCCAGCAGCTCAGGGGACGACGAGTATCAGACCCAGTACTTC; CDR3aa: CASSSGDDEYQTQYF
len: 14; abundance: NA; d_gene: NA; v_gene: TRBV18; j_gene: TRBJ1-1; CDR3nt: TGTGCCAGCTCACCGCGGGACGGGAACACTGAAGCTTTCTTT; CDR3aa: CASSPRDGNTEAFF
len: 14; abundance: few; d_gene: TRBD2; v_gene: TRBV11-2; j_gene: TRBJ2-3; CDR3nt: TGTGCCAGCAGCTCCCGGGTAGCGGGAGATACGCAGTATTTT; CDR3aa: CASSSRVAGDTQYF
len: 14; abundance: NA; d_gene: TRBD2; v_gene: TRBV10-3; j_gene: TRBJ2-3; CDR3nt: TGTGCCATCAGAGGACTAGCGGGCACAGATACGCAGTATTTT; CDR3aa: CAIRGLAGTDTQYF
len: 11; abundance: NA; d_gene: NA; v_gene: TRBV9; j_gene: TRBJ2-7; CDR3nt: TGTGCCAGCATCGAAGGGTGGGGACGCTACTTC; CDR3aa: CASIEGWGRYF
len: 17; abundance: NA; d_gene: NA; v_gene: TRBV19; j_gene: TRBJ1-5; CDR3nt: TGTGCCAGTAGTATATCTTCGGGGGGGTATAGCAATCAGCCCCAGCATTTT; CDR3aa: CASSISSGGYSNQPQHF
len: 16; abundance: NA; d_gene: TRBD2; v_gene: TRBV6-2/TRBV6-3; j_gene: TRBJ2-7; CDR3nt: TGTGCCAGCAGTCAACCGGGACTAGCGGCCACCTACGAGCAGTACTTC; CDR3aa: CASSQPGLAATYEQYF
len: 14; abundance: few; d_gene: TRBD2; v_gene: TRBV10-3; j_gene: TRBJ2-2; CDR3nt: TGTGCCATCAGAAATAGCGGGTCCACCGGGGAGCTGTTTTTT; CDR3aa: CAIRNSGSTGELFF
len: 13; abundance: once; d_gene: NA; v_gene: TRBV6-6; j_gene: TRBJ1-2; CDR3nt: TGTGCCAGCAGTATTACAGCAGCGGTTGTGTACACCTTC; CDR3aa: CASSITAAVVYTF
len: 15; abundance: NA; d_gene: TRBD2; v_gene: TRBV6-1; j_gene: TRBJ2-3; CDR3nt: TGTGCCAGCAGTGAAGGGGGACTACCTTCAGATACGCAGTATTTT; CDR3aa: CASSEGGLPSDTQYF
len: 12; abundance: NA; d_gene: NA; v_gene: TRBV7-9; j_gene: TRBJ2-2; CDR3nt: TGTGCCAGCAGCTTAGGACCCGGGGAGCTGTTTTTT; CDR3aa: CASSLGPGELFF
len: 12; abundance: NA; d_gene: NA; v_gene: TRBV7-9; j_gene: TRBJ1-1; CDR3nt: TGTGCCAGCAGCTCTGGGTGGAAGGAAGCTTTCTTT; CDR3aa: CASSSGWKEAFF
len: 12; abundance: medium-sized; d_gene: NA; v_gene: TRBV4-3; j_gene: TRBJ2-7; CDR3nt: TGCGCCAGCAGCCAATCAGGAGGCGAGCAGTACTTC; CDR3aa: CASSQSGGEQYF
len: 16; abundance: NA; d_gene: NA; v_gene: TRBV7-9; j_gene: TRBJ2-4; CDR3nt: TGTGCCAGCAGCTTCGGGGGACTTATAGCCAAAAACATTCAGTACTTC; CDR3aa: CASSFGGLIAKNIQYF
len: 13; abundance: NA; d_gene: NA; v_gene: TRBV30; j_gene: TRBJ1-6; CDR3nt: TGTGCCTGGAGGCGGGTTACGGATTCACCCCTCCACTTT; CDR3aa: CAWRRVTDSPLHF
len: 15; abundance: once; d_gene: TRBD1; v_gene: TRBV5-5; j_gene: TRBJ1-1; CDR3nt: TGTGCCAGCAGCTTGGGACAGGGATCGTACACTGAAGCTTTCTTT; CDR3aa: CASSLGQGSYTEAFF
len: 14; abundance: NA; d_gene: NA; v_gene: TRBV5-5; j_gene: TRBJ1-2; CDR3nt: TGTGCCAGCAGCTTGGATCCCAGGGAGAGTGGCTACACCTTC; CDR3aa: CASSLDPRESGYTF
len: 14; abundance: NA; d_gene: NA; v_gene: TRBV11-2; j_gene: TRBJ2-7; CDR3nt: TGTGCCAGCAGCTTAGAGGGCCACCCGGTGGGGCAGTACTTC; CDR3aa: CASSLEGHPVGQYF
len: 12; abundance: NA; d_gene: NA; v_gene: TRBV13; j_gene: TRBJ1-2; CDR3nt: TGTGCCAGCAGCTTGGGGGATGGGGGCTACACCTTC; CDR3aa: CASSLGDGGYTF
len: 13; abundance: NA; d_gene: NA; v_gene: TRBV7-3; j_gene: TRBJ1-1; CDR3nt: TGTGCCAGCAGCCCCCGGGGGGGCACTGAAGCTTTCTTT; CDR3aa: CASSPRGGTEAFF
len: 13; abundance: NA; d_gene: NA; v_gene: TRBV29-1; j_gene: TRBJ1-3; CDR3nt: TGCAGCGTTGATTATCTCTCTGGAAACACCATATATTTT; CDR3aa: CSVDYLSGNTIYF